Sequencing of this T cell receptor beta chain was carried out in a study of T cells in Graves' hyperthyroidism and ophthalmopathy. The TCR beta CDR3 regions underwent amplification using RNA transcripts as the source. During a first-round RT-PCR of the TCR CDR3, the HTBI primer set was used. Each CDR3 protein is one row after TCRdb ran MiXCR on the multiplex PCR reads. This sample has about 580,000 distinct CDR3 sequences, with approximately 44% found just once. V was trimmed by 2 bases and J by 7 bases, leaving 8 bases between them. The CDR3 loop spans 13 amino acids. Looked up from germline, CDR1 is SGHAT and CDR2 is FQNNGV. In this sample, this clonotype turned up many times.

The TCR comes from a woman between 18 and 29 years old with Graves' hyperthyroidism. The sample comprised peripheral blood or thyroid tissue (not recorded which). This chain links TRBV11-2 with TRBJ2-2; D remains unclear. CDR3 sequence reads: CASSLLTNGELFF. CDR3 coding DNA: TGTGCCAGCAGCTTATTGACGAACGGGGAGCTGTTTTTT.